The T cell receptor beta chain under discussion was sequenced for a study of blood T cell repertoires in COVID-19. The CDR3 spans 17 residues. Trimming took 4 bases from V and 2 from J, leaving 18 bases between them. CDR1 is MNHNS, CDR2 SASEGT, per germline. Measured with immunoSEQ multiplex PCR; TCRdb has only the in-frame clones, and not every one. The data contain 110,000 or so clones, approximately 84% of them singletons. In this sample, this clone turned up a few times. The rearrangement uses TRBV6-1 and TRBJ1-5, with D maybe TRBD1 (6 bases). This TCR was recovered from a man aged 50 to 60 with acute or convalescent COVID-19. The sample consisted of peripheral blood. CDR3 loop: CASSGQVGTVGNQPQHF. As DNA, the CDR3 is TGTGCCAGCAGTGGACAGGTGGGGACGGTTGGCAATCAGCCCCAGCATTTT.